The clone carrying this TCR beta chain was counted ten times or more. Time point in this sample: patch test 2, 6 weeks after DPC sensitization. Documented treatment: therapeutic diphenylcyclopropenone sensitization with weekly scalp DPC. Only after blood had been drawn was each patch test applied. From whole blood left unfractionated, total RNA was extracted. These data come from a study of human T cells and chemical hapten exposure. Across the study: Mainly, slight library volume differences in the pool made TCR yields vary.

The ends lost 6 bases at V and 3 bases at J; junction bases unmatched: 3. Germline V CDR1 and CDR2: SNHLY, FYNNEI. The CDR3 has 14 residues. Library construction involved attaching unique molecular identifiers to individual cDNA molecules, which allowed quantitative, reproducible TCR counting. TCRdb reprocessed the RACE reads via MiXCR and lists one record per CDR3 protein. The sample yields 65,000 to 100,000 distinct CDR3 sequences, more than 6.5% seen once. This specimen was whole blood, taken in connection with sensitization to the hapten diphenylcyclopropenone (DPC). The V and J genes are TRBV2 and TRBJ1-4; 8 bases are a match to TRBD1. This receptor was obtained from a woman under 40 with alopecia areata. Some clones in this sample may be carry-over from other donors' samples. This CDR3 is CASRGQGPNEKLFF. In DNA, the CDR3 is TGTGCCAGCAGAGGACAGGGACCTAATGAAAAACTGTTTTTT.